These T cell receptor beta chains were read from a single sample in a study of shared clonotypes between healthy human individuals. TCRdb's table, derived via immunoSEQ multiplex PCR, lists solely in-frame clones and lacks some. The sample records 1 million to 1.2 million clones, around three quarters being singletons. Sequenced input: memory CD4+ T cells from PBMCs. These receptors were collected from a man aged 18 to 30 in good health. Some clones in this sample may be carry-over from other donors' samples. The CDR3 runs from the conserved cysteine through the conserved F or W. D genes are given only for firm matches. The size of a clone is reported for some rows only, either as once, few or many, or as a class for expanded clones.

v_call: TRBV30
d_call: TRBD2
clone_size: many
j_call: TRBJ2-5
cdr3_nt: TGTGCCTCGGAGGCGTCTAGCGGGAGAGAGACCCAGTACTTC
cdr3_aa: CASEASSGRETQYF

v_call: TRBV29-1
d_call: .
clone_size: .
j_call: TRBJ1-1
cdr3_nt: TGCAGCGTTTGGCAAATCTTGAACACTGAAGCTTTCTTT
cdr3_aa: CSVWQILNTEAFF

v_call: TRBV5-1
d_call: .
clone_size: once
j_call: TRBJ2-7
cdr3_nt: TGCGCCAGCAGCTTAGGAAACGTCGGGCGGGCATACGAGCAGTACTTC
cdr3_aa: CASSLGNVGRAYEQYF

v_call: TRBV5-1
d_call: .
clone_size: few
j_call: TRBJ2-3
cdr3_nt: TGCGCCAGCACCGGCGGAGGGCTTACAGATACGCAGTATTTT
cdr3_aa: CASTGGGLTDTQYF

v_call: TRBV7-3
d_call: TRBD2
clone_size: .
j_call: TRBJ2-3
cdr3_nt: TGTGCCAGCAGCTTATACGGGACTAGCGGAGCTGGAGATACGCAGTATTTT
cdr3_aa: CASSLYGTSGAGDTQYF

v_call: TRBV7-2
d_call: .
clone_size: .
j_call: TRBJ1-4
cdr3_nt: TGTGCCAGCAGCTTCGGTCAAGCTGAAAAACTGTTTTTT
cdr3_aa: CASSFGQAEKLFF

v_call: TRBV28
d_call: .
clone_size: .
j_call: TRBJ1-5
cdr3_nt: TGTGCCAGTGGGGGTGTGGGGCAGCCCCAGCATTTT
cdr3_aa: CASGGVGQPQHF

v_call: TRBV27
d_call: .
clone_size: .
j_call: TRBJ2-2
cdr3_nt: TGTGCCAGCCAGAAGCTTCGAACCGCCTCCGGGGAGCTGTTTTTT
cdr3_aa: CASQKLRTASGELFF

v_call: TRBV7-2
d_call: .
clone_size: .
j_call: TRBJ1-5
cdr3_nt: TGTGCCAGCAGCGCCCGGGGTCAGCCCCAGCATTTT
cdr3_aa: CASSARGQPQHF

v_call: TRBV4-3
d_call: .
clone_size: .
j_call: TRBJ2-7
cdr3_nt: TGCGCCAGCAGCCCTAAGGGGAGACGCGAGCAGTACTTC
cdr3_aa: CASSPKGRREQYF

v_call: TRBV7-3
d_call: .
clone_size: .
j_call: TRBJ2-1
cdr3_nt: TGTGCCAGCAGCTTAACGGTGAACAATGAGCAGTTCTTC
cdr3_aa: CASSLTVNNEQFF

v_call: TRBV27
d_call: .
clone_size: .
j_call: TRBJ1-1
cdr3_nt: TGTGCCAGCAGTTCCCCAGGGACGGCGAACACTGAAGCTTTCTTT
cdr3_aa: CASSSPGTANTEAFF

v_call: TRBV6-1
d_call: .
clone_size: .
j_call: TRBJ1-5
cdr3_nt: TGTGCCGGTGCGGGGGGCGGTCAGCCCCAGCATTTT
cdr3_aa: CAGAGGGQPQHF

v_call: TRBV27
d_call: .
clone_size: .
j_call: TRBJ1-1
cdr3_nt: TGTGCCAGCAGTAGTTTGGGGGCTGAAGCTTTCTTT
cdr3_aa: CASSSLGAEAFF

v_call: TRBV7-3
d_call: TRBD2
clone_size: .
j_call: TRBJ2-2
cdr3_nt: TGTGCCAGCAGCCTCGTAAGCGGGAGTCCTCCCGGGGAGCTGTTTTTT
cdr3_aa: CASSLVSGSPPGELFF

v_call: TRBV28
d_call: TRBD1
clone_size: .
j_call: TRBJ2-1
cdr3_nt: TGTGCCAGCAGTGGGACAGGACGCATCAATGAGCAGTTCTTC
cdr3_aa: CASSGTGRINEQFF

v_call: TRBV28
d_call: .
clone_size: .
j_call: TRBJ2-5
cdr3_nt: TGTGCCAGCAGCCAGGGGCAGGAGACCCAGTACTTC
cdr3_aa: CASSQGQETQYF

v_call: TRBV30
d_call: .
clone_size: few
j_call: TRBJ1-1
cdr3_nt: TGTGCCGGGAAGTCGGGGAGCACTGATGCTTTCTTT
cdr3_aa: CAGKSGSTDAFF

v_call: TRBV25-1
d_call: TRBD2
clone_size: .
j_call: TRBJ2-5
cdr3_nt: TGTGCCAGCAGTGTCCCTAGCGGGAGGGCAGGCCAAGAGACCCAGTACTTC
cdr3_aa: CASSVPSGRAGQETQYF

v_call: TRBV5-4
d_call: .
clone_size: .
j_call: TRBJ1-2
cdr3_nt: TGTGCCAGCAGCTCACGACAGGAGAGGGATGGCTACACCTTC
cdr3_aa: CASSSRQERDGYTF

v_call: TRBV2
d_call: .
clone_size: .
j_call: TRBJ1-1
cdr3_nt: TGTGCCAGCAGTGAACGGACGGCGGGGGACACTGAAGCTTTCTTT
cdr3_aa: CASSERTAGDTEAFF

v_call: TRBV6-5
d_call: .
clone_size: .
j_call: TRBJ2-1
cdr3_nt: TGTGCCAGCAGCCCTCGAGGCTACAATGAGCAGTTCTTC
cdr3_aa: CASSPRGYNEQFF

v_call: TRBV5-4
d_call: .
clone_size: .
j_call: TRBJ2-7
cdr3_nt: TGTGCCAGCAGCCTCCCCGGGCAGGGTCAGTACTTC
cdr3_aa: CASSLPGQGQYF

v_call: TRBV27
d_call: .
clone_size: .
j_call: TRBJ1-2
cdr3_nt: TGTGCCAGCGCGTCCGGGACCGACTATGGCTACACCTTC
cdr3_aa: CASASGTDYGYTF

v_call: TRBV5-1
d_call: .
clone_size: .
j_call: TRBJ1-5
cdr3_nt: TGCGCCAGCAGCTTGGGGGGACCGGGGAATCAGCCCCAGCATTTT
cdr3_aa: CASSLGGPGNQPQHF

v_call: TRBV5-1
d_call: .
clone_size: .
j_call: TRBJ2-7
cdr3_nt: TGCGCCAGCAGCTCCCAGGGAGTATACGAGCAGTACTTC
cdr3_aa: CASSSQGVYEQYF

v_call: TRBV6-1
d_call: .
clone_size: .
j_call: TRBJ1-1
cdr3_nt: TGTGCCAGCAGTGTAGACGGGAACACTGAAGCTTTCTTT
cdr3_aa: CASSVDGNTEAFF

v_call: TRBV7-2
d_call: .
clone_size: .
j_call: TRBJ2-7
cdr3_nt: TGTGCCAGCAGTCCCCGCGACGAGCAGTACTTC
cdr3_aa: CASSPRDEQYF

v_call: TRBV18
d_call: TRBD2
clone_size: .
j_call: TRBJ2-7
cdr3_nt: TGTGCCAGCTCAACGGGACTAGCGGGATACTACGAGCAGTACTTC
cdr3_aa: CASSTGLAGYYEQYF

v_call: TRBV18
d_call: .
clone_size: .
j_call: TRBJ2-7
cdr3_nt: TGTGCCAGCTCACCCTCCATAGGGGGTCTTAACGAGCAGTACTTC
cdr3_aa: CASSPSIGGLNEQYF

v_call: TRBV4-3
d_call: .
clone_size: .
j_call: TRBJ2-5
cdr3_nt: TGCGCCAGCAGCCGGAATCATCAGGGAAGGGAGACCCAGTACTTC
cdr3_aa: CASSRNHQGRETQYF

v_call: TRBV10-3
d_call: .
clone_size: .
j_call: TRBJ2-5
cdr3_nt: TGTGCCATCAGTGAGGCTCCCCATCGTGGAGAGACCCAGTACTTC
cdr3_aa: CAISEAPHRGETQYF

v_call: TRBV28
d_call: .
clone_size: .
j_call: TRBJ2-7
cdr3_nt: TGTGCCAGCAGTTTAGGGTCGTACGAGCAGTACTTC
cdr3_aa: CASSLGSYEQYF

v_call: TRBV5-1
d_call: TRBD1
clone_size: .
j_call: TRBJ2-1
cdr3_nt: TGCGCCAGCAGCTCGTCATCGGGACAGGGTAACAATGAGCAGTTCTTC
cdr3_aa: CASSSSSGQGNNEQFF

v_call: TRBV7-8
d_call: TRBD2
clone_size: .
j_call: TRBJ2-2
cdr3_nt: TGTGCCAGCACCATGAGGGAGGGGAACACCGGGGAGCTGTTTTTT
cdr3_aa: CASTMREGNTGELFF

v_call: TRBV4-1
d_call: .
clone_size: .
j_call: TRBJ2-5
cdr3_nt: TGCGCCAGCAGCCAAGATCGGGAACGGGGGACCCAGTACTTC
cdr3_aa: CASSQDRERGTQYF

v_call: TRBV28
d_call: .
clone_size: .
j_call: TRBJ1-2
cdr3_nt: TGTGCCAGCAGTTCCGACTACCGCTATGGCTACACCTTC
cdr3_aa: CASSSDYRYGYTF

v_call: TRBV6-6
d_call: TRBD2
clone_size: .
j_call: TRBJ2-3
cdr3_nt: TGTGCCAGCAAGCCTAGCGGGGCCCGTACAGATACGCAGTATTTT
cdr3_aa: CASKPSGARTDTQYF

v_call: TRBV11-3
d_call: TRBD2
clone_size: .
j_call: TRBJ2-3
cdr3_nt: TGTGCCAGCAGCGTAAGGACTAGCGGGACAGGGGTTACGCAGTATTTT
cdr3_aa: CASSVRTSGTGVTQYF

v_call: TRBV7-9
d_call: TRBD2
clone_size: .
j_call: TRBJ2-5
cdr3_nt: TGTGCCAGCAGCAACCCCCACCTAGAGACTAGCGAGCAAGAGACCCAGTACTTC
cdr3_aa: CASSNPHLETSEQETQYF

v_call: TRBV6-9
d_call: .
clone_size: .
j_call: TRBJ2-2
cdr3_nt: TGTGCCAGCAGGTCAGGGACGGACACCGGGGAGCTGTTTTTT
cdr3_aa: CASRSGTDTGELFF

v_call: TRBV5-1
d_call: TRBD1
clone_size: .
j_call: TRBJ2-2
cdr3_nt: TGCGCCAGCAGCCTACAGGGGGACACCGGGGAGCTGTTTTTT
cdr3_aa: CASSLQGDTGELFF

v_call: TRBV28
d_call: .
clone_size: .
j_call: TRBJ1-3
cdr3_nt: TGTGCCAGCAGTTTAGGGACCTCTGGAAACACCATATATTTT
cdr3_aa: CASSLGTSGNTIYF

v_call: TRBV5-6
d_call: TRBD1
clone_size: .
j_call: TRBJ2-1
cdr3_nt: TGTGCCAGCAGCTTGGACAGGGGGCAAGGGTCAGTGCGTTACAATGAGCAGTTCTTC
cdr3_aa: CASSLDRGQGSVRYNEQFF

v_call: TRBV28
d_call: .
clone_size: once
j_call: TRBJ2-5
cdr3_nt: TGTGCCAGCAGTTTCCAGGGGGGAGGGACCCAGTACTTC
cdr3_aa: CASSFQGGGTQYF

v_call: TRBV14
d_call: .
clone_size: .
j_call: TRBJ2-7
cdr3_nt: TGTGCCAGTCGAGAGGGCGGTTACTCCTACGAGCAGTACTTC
cdr3_aa: CASREGGYSYEQYF

v_call: TRBV2
d_call: .
clone_size: .
j_call: TRBJ2-5
cdr3_nt: TGTGCCAGCAGTGGGACACCAAAGTGGGAGACCCAGTACTTC
cdr3_aa: CASSGTPKWETQYF

v_call: TRBV9
d_call: .
clone_size: few
j_call: TRBJ2-2
cdr3_nt: TGTGCCAGCAGCGTAGAAAGCGGGCCGGGCACCGGGGAGCTGTTTTTT
cdr3_aa: CASSVESGPGTGELFF

v_call: TRBV5-5
d_call: .
clone_size: .
j_call: TRBJ1-4
cdr3_nt: TGTGCCAGCAGCTTGGCGGGGGGTAATGAAAAACTGTTTTTT
cdr3_aa: CASSLAGGNEKLFF

v_call: TRBV30
d_call: .
clone_size: many
j_call: TRBJ2-3
cdr3_nt: TGTGCCTGGAGTACGGCCACAGATACGCAGTATTTT
cdr3_aa: CAWSTATDTQYF

v_call: TRBV5-6
d_call: TRBD1
clone_size: .
j_call: TRBJ1-5
cdr3_nt: TGTGCCAGCAGCTTGTTTCTGGGACAGGGCGGTCAGCCCCAGCATTTT
cdr3_aa: CASSLFLGQGGQPQHF